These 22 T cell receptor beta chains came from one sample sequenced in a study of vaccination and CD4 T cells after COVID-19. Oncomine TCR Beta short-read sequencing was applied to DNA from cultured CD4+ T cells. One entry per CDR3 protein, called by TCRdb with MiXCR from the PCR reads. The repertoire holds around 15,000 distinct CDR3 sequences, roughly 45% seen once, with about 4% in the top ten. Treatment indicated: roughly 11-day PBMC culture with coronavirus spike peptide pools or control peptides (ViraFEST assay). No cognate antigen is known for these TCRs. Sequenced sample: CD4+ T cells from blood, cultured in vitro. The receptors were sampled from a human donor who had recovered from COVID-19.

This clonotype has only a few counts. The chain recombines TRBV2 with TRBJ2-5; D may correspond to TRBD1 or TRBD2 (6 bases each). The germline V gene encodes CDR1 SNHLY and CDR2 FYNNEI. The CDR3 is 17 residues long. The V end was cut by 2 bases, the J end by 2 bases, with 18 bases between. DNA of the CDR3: TGTGCCAGCAGTGAACGGTGGGGTCGGGGGCGGCAAGAGACCCAGTACTTC. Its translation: CASSERWGRGRQETQYF.

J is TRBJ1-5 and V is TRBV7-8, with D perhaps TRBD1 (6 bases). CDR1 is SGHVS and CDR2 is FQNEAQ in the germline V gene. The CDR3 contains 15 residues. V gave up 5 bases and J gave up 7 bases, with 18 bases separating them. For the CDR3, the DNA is TGTGCCAGCAGCCGGGGGGCAGGGAGGGAGCAGCCCCAGCATTTT. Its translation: CASSRGAGREQPQHF.

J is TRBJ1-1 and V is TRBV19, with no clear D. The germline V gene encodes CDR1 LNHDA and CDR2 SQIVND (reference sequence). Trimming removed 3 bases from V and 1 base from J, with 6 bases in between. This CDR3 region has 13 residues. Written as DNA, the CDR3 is TGTGCCAGTAGTATGGGAAGGAACACTGAAGCTTTCTTT. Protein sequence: CASSMGRNTEAFF.

The chain's CDR3 is CASSFSGQGARGTQYF. The DNA of the CDR3 is TGTGCCAGCAGTTTTTCGGGACAGGGGGCGAGGGGGACCCAGTACTTC. The chain couples TRBV28 to TRBJ2-5, with TRBD1 matching 12 bases. There are 16 residues in the CDR3. V shed 3 bases and J 7 bases; nucleotides not matched to a gene: 9. Germline V gives CDR1 MDHEN, CDR2 SYDVKM.

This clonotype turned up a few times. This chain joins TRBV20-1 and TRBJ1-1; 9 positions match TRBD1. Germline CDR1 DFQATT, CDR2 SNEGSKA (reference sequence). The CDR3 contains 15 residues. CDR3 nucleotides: TGCAGAATGGCGGACAGGGGTTCGTTAGACACTGAAGCTTTCTTT. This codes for CRMADRGSLDTEAFF.

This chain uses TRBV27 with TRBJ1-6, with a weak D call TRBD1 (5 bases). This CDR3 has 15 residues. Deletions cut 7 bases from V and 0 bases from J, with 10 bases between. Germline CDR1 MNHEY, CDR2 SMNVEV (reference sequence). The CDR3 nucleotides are TGTGCCAGCAAGGCGAGGGGCTCCTATAATTCACCCCTCCACTTT. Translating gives CASKARGSYNSPLHF.

CDR3 DNA sequence: TGTGCCAGCAAACTCGGACAGGGGAATTCACCCCTCCACTTT. Its protein product is CASKLGQGNSPLHF. The chain joins TRBV27 to TRBJ1-6; 9 bases agree with TRBD1. V was pared by 7 bases and J by 7 bases, with 5 bases of the junction left unmatched. From germline, CDR1 is MNHEY and CDR2 SMNVEV (reference sequence). This CDR3 region has 14 residues.

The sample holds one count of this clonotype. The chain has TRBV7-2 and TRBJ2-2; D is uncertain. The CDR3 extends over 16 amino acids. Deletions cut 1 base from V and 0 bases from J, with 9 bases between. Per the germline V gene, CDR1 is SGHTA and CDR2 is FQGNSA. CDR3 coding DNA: TGTGCCAGCAGCTTAGTAGGGCGGACGAACACCGGGGAGCTGTTTTTT. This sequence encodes CASSLVGRTNTGELFF.

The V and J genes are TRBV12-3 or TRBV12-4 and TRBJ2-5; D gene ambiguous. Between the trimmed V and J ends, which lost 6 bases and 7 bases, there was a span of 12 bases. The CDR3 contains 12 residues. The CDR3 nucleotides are TGTGCCAGCAGGGACGGATTAGGGACCCAGTACTTC. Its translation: CASRDGLGTQYF.

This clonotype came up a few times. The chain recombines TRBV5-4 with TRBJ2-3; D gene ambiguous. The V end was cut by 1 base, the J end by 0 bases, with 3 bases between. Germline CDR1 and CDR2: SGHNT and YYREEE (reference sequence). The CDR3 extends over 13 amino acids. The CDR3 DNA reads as TGTGCCAGCAGCTTGTACAGCACAGATACGCAGTATTTT. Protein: CASSLYSTDTQYF.

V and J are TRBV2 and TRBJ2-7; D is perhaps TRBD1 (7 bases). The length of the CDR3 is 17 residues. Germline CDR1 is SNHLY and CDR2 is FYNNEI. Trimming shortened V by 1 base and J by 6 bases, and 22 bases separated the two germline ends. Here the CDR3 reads CASSEGTARGRLSEQYF. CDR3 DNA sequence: TGTGCCAGCAGTGAAGGGACGGCCAGGGGGAGGTTATCCGAGCAGTACTTC.

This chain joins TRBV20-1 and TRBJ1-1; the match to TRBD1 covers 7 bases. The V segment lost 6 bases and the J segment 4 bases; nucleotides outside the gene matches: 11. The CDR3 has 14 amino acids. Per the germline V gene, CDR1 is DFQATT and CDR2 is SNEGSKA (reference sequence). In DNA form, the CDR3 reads TGCAGTGCAAGACAGGGCGGTTCGATCACTGAAGCTTTCTTT. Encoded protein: CSARQGGSITEAFF.

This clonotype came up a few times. The CDR3 region is CASRRDGNQPQHF. The CDR3 nucleotides read TGCGCCAGCCGGCGGGACGGCAATCAGCCCCAGCATTTT. The chain is built from TRBV10-2 and TRBJ1-5; D is possibly TRBD1 (5 bases). V was clipped by 8 bases and J by 2 bases, with 10 bases between them. The length of the CDR3 is 13 residues. The germline V gene has CDR1 WSHSY and CDR2 SAAADI.

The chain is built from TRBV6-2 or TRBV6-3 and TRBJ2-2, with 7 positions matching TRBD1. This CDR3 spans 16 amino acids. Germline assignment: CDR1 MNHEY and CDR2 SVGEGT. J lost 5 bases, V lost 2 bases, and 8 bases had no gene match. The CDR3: CASSYRNLQGTGELFF. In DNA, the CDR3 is TGTGCCAGCAGTTACCGAAACTTACAGGGGACCGGGGAGCTGTTTTTT.

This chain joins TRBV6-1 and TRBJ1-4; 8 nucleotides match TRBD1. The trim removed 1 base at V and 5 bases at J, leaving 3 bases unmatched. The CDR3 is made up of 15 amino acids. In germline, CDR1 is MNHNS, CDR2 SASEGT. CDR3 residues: CASSEVRDRNEKLFF. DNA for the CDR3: TGTGCCAGCAGTGAAGTCCGGGACAGGAATGAAAAACTGTTTTTT.

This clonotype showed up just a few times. CDR3 DNA sequence: TGCAGTGCTAGAGATGGGTTAGGAAATTCACCCCTCCACTTT. This gives the protein CSARDGLGNSPLHF. The chain joins TRBV20-1 to TRBJ1-6, with D hard to call. Germline V lookup: CDR1 DFQATT, CDR2 SNEGSKA (reference sequence). V lost 0 bases, J lost 7 bases, and 10 bases lay in between. This CDR3 is 14 amino acids long.

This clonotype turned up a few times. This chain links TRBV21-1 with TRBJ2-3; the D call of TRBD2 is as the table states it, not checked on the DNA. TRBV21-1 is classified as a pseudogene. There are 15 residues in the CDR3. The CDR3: CASTPESSSTDTQYF. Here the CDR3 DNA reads TGTGCCAGCACACCGGAGTCCTCTAGCACAGATACGCAGTATTTT.

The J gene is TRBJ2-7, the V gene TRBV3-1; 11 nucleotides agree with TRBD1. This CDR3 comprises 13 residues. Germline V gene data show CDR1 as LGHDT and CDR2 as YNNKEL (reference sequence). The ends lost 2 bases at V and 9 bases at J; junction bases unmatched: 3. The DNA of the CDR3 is TGTGCCAGCAGCCAACGGGACAGGGGGTGGCAGTACTTC. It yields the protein CASSQRDRGWQYF.

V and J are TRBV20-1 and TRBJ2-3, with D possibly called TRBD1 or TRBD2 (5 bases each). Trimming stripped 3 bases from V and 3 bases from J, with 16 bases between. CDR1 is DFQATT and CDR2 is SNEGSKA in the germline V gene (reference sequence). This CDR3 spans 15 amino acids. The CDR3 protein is CSASSGTAATDTQYF. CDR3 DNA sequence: TGCAGTGCTAGCTCCGGGACGGCGGCAACAGATACGCAGTATTTT.

The CDR3 bases are TGTGCCAGCACCGGCAGAATCTCTGGAAACACCATATATTTT. Translated, it gives CASTGRISGNTIYF. The rearrangement links TRBV6-1 to TRBJ1-3, with D unresolved. CDR1 and CDR2 from the germline V gene are MNHNS and SASEGT. The CDR3 spans 14 residues. Trimming removed 7 bases at V and 0 bases at J, with 10 bases between.

The CDR3 nucleotides are TGTGCCAGCAGCTTAGACGCGCCAAGGGGTCGAGGCTACACCTTC. This sequence encodes CASSLDAPRGRGYTF. This rearrangement joins TRBV7-2 to TRBJ1-2; D is perhaps TRBD1 (5 bases). Germline V lookup: CDR1 SGHTA, CDR2 FQGNSA. The CDR3 extends over 15 amino acids. V lost 1 base and J 8 bases, leaving 17 bases between the germline ends.

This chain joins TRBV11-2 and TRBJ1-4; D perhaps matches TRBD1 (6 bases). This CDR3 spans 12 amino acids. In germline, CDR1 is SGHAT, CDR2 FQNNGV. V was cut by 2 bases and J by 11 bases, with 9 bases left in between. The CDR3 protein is CASSLYRDKLFF. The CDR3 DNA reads TGTGCCAGCAGCTTATACAGGGACAAACTGTTTTTT.